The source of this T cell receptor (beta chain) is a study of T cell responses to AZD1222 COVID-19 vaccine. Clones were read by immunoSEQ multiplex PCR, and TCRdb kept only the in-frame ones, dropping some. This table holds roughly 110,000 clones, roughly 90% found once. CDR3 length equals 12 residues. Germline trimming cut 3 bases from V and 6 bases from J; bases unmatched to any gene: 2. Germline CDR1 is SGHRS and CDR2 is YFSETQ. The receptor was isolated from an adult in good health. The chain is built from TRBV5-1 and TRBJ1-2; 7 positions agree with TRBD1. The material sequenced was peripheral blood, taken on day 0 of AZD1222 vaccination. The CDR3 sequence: CASSSQGDGYTF. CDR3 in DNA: TGCGCCAGCAGCTCCCAGGGGGATGGCTACACCTTC.